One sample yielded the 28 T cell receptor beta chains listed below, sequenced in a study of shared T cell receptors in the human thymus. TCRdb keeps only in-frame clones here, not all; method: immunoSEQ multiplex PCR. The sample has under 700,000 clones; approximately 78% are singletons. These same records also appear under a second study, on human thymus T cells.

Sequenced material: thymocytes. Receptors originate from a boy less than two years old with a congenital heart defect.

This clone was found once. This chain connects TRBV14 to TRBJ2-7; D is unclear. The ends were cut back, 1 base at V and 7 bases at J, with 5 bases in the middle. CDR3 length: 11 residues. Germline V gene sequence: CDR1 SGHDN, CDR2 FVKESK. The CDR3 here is CASSQGSEQYF. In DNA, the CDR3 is TGTGCCAGCAGCCAAGGGAGTGAGCAGTACTTC.

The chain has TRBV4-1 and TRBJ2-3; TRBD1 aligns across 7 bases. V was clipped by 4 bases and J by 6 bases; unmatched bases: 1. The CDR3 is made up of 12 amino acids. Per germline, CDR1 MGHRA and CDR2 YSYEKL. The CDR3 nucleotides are TGCGCCAGCAGCCCCAGGGGGGATACGCAGTATTTT. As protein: CASSPRGDTQYF.

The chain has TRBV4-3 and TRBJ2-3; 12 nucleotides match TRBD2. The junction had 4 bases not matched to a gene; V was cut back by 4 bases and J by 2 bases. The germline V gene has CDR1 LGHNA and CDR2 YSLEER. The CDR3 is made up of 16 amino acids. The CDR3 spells CASSPRLAGDTDTQYF. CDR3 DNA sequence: TGCGCCAGCAGCCCCAGACTAGCGGGAGACACAGATACGCAGTATTTT.

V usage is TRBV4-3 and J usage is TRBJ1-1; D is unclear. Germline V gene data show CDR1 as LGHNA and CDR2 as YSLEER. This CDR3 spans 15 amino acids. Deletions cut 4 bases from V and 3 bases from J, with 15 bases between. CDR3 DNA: TGCGCCAGCAGCCCATCGGCGAGGAGGTACACTGAAGCTTTCTTT. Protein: CASSPSARRYTEAFF.

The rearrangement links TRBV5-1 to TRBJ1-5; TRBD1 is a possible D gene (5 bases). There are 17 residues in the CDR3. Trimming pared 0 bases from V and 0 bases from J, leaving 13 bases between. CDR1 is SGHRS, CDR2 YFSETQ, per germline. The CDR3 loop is CASSLEAGGSSNQPQHF. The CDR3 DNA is TGCGCCAGCAGCTTGGAGGCGGGGGGAAGTAGCAATCAGCCCCAGCATTTT. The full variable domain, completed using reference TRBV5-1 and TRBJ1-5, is KAGVTQTPRYLIKTRGQQVTLSCSPISGHRSVSWYQQTPGQGLQFLFEYFSETQRNKGNFPGRFSGRQFSNSRSEMNVSTLELGDSALYLCASSLEAGGSSNQPQHFGDGTRLSIL.

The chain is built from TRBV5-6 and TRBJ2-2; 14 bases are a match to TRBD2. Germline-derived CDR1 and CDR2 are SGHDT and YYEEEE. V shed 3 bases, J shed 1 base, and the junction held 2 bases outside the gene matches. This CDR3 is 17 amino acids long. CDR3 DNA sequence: TGTGCCAGCAGCTCCGGGACTAGCGGGAGGAACACCGGGGAGCTGTTTTTT. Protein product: CASSSGTSGRNTGELFF.

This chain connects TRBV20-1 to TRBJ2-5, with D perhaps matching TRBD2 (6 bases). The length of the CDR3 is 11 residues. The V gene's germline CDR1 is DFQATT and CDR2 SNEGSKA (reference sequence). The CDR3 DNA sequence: TGCACCCCCCGGAGGGACGAGACCCAGTACTTC. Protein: CTPRRDETQYF.

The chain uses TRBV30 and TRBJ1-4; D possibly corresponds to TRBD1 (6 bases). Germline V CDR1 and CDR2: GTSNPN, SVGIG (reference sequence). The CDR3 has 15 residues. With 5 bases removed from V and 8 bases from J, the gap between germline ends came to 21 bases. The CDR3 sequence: CAWSLKGVGKEKLFF. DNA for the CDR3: TGTGCCTGGTCCCTAAAGGGGGTCGGCAAGGAAAAACTGTTTTTT.

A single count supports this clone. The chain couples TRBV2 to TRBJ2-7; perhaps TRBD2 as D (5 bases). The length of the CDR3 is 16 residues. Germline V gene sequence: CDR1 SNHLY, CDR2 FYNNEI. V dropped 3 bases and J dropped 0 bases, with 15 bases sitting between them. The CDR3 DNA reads TGTGCCAGCAGTGAGGACGGGGTCTTGGGCTCCTACGAGCAGTACTTC. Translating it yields CASSEDGVLGSYEQYF.

CDR3 in amino acids: CASSESRRWTPGFGAFF. DNA for the CDR3: TGCGCCAGCAGTGAGTCGAGGCGTTGGACACCGGGTTTCGGGGCTTTCTTT. The chain links TRBV10-1 to TRBJ1-1, with D perhaps TRBD1 (5 bases). This CDR3 contains 17 residues. Between the trimmed V and J ends, which lost 0 bases and 11 bases, there was a span of 25 bases. The V gene's germline CDR1 is WNHNN and CDR2 SYGVQD (reference sequence).

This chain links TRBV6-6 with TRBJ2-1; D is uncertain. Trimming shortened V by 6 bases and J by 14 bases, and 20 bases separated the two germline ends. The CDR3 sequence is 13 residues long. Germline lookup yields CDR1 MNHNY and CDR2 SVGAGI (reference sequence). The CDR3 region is CASSLMRQSIKFF. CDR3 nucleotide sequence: TGTGCCAGCAGCCTAATGCGGCAGTCCATAAAGTTCTTC.

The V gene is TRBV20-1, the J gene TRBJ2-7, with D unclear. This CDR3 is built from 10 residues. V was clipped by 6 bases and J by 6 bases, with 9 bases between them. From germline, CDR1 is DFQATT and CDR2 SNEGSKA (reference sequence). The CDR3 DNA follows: TGCAGTGCAGCTAGGCCCGAGCAGTACTTC. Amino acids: CSAARPEQYF.

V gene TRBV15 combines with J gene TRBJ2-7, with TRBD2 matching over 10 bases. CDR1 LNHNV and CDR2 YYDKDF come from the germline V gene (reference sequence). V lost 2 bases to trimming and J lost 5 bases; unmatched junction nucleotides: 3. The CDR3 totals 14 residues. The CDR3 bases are TGTGCCACCAGCAGACCTAGCGGGAGCAACGAGCAGTACTTC. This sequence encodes CATSRPSGSNEQYF. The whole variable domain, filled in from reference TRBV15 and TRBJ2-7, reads DAMVIQNPRYQVTQFGKPVTLSCSQTLNHNVMYWYQQKSSQAPKLLFHYYDKDFNNEADTPDNFQSRRPNTSFCFLDIRSPGLGDTAMYLCATSRPSGSNEQYFGPGTRLTVT.

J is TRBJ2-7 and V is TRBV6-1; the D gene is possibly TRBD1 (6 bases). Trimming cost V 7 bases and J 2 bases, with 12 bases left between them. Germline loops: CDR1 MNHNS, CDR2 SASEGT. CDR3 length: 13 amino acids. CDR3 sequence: CASTVQGAYEQYF. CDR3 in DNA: TGTGCCAGCACCGTACAGGGAGCCTACGAGCAGTACTTC.

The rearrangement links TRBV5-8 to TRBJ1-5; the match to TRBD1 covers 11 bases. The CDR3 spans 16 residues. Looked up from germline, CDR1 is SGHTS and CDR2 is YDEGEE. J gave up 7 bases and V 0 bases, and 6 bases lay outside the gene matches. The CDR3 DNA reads TGTGCCAGCAGCTTGGAAGGGGGACAGGGGGTCCAGCCCCAGCATTTT. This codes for CASSLEGGQGVQPQHF. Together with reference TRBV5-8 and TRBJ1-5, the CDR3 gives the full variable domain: EAGVTQSPTHLIKTRGQQATLRCSPISGHTSVYWYQQALGLGLQFLLWYDEGEERNRGNFPPRFSGRQFPNYSSELNVNALELEDSALYLCASSLEGGQGVQPQHFGDGTRLSIL.

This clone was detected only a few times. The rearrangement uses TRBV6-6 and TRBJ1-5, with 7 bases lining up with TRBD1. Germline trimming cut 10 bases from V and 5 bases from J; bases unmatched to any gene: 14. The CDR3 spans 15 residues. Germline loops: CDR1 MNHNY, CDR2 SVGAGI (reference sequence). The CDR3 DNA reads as TGTGCCACCAGGGGGGGGAACGCAAAGGATCAGCCCCAGCATTTT. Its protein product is CATRGGNAKDQPQHF.

CDR3 bases: TGTGCCAGCAGTTACACGGGAGGGGCCTACGAGCAGTACTTC. Its protein product is CASSYTGGAYEQYF. The J gene is TRBJ2-7, the V gene TRBV27; 8 bases match TRBD2. V lost 4 bases to trimming and J lost 2 bases; unmatched junction nucleotides: 4. The CDR3 loop spans 14 amino acids. From germline, CDR1 is MNHEY and CDR2 SMNVEV (reference sequence).

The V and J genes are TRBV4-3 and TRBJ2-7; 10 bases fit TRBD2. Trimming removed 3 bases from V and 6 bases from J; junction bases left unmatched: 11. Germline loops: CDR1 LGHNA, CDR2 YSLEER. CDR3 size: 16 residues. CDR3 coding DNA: TGCGCCAGCAGCCAGGACGGAGCGGGAGGGCCCATCGAGCAGTACTTC. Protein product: CASSQDGAGGPIEQYF.

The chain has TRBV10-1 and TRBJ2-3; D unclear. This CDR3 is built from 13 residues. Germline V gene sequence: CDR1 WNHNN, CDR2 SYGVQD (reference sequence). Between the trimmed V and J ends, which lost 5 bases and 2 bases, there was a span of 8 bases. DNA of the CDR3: TGCGCCAGCAGTCAGCGCGACACAGATACGCAGTATTTT. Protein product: CASSQRDTDTQYF.

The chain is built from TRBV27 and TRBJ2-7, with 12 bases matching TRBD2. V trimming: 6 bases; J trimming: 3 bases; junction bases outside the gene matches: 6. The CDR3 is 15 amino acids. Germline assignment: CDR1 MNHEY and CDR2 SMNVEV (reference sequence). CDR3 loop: CASSPSGRAVYEQYF. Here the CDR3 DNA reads TGTGCCAGCAGCCCTAGCGGGAGGGCAGTCTACGAGCAGTACTTC.

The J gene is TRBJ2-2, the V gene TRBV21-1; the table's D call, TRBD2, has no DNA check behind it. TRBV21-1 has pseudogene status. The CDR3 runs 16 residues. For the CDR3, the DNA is TGTGCCAACAGCGACCGGGACTTTGGGGTTGGCGGGGAGCTGTTTTTT. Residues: CANSDRDFGVGGELFF.

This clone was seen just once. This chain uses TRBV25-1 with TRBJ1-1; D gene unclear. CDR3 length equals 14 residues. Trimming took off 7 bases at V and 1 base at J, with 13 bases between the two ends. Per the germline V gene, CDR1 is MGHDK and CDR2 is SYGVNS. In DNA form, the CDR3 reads TGTGCCAGCACCGAAAAGATCGGGAACACTGAAGCTTTCTTT. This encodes CASTEKIGNTEAFF.

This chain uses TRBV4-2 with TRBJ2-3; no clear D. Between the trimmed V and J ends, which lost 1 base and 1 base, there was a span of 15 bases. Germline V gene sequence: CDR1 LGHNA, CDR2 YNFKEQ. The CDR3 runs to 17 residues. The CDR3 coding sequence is TGTGCCAGCAGCCAAGTCTCTCCTAAGTCGCGCACAGATACGCAGTATTTT. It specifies CASSQVSPKSRTDTQYF.

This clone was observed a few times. The CDR3 here is CATSRDASGTGANVLTF. In nucleotides, the CDR3 is TGTGCCACCAGCAGAGATGCCAGCGGGACTGGGGCCAACGTCCTGACTTTC. This chain connects TRBV15 to TRBJ2-6, with TRBD2 identical over 7 bases. Germline lookup yields CDR1 LNHNV and CDR2 YYDKDF (reference sequence). This CDR3 has 17 amino acids. V shed 0 bases, J shed 2 bases, and the junction held 4 bases outside the gene matches.

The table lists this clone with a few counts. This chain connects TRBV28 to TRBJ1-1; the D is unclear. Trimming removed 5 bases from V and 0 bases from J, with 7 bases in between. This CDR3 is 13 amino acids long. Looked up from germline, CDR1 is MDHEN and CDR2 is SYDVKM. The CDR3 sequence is CASSPTLNTEAFF. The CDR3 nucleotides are TGTGCCAGCAGTCCCACATTGAACACTGAAGCTTTCTTT.

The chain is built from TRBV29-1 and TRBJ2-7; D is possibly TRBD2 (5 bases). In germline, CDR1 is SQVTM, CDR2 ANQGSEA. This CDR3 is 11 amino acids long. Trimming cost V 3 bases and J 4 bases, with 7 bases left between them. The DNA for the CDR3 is TGCAGCGTTGATCGGGGTTACGAGCAGTACTTC. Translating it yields CSVDRGYEQYF.

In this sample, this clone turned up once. The CDR3 DNA reads as TGCGCCAGCAGCCAGGAAGGGAGACTAGGGGCAGATACGCAGTATTTT. This encodes CASSQEGRLGADTQYF. This chain joins TRBV4-1 and TRBJ2-3; D perhaps matches TRBD2 (6 bases). The CDR3 contains 16 residues. Per germline, CDR1 MGHRA and CDR2 YSYEKL. Trimming removed 3 bases from V and 4 bases from J, with 17 bases in between.

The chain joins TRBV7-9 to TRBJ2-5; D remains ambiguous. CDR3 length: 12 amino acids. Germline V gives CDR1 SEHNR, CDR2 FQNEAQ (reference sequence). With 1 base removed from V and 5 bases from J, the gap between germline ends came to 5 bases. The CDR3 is CASSLVEETQYF. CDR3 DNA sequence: TGTGCCAGCAGCTTAGTCGAGGAGACCCAGTACTTC.